Here is one TCR beta chain with its context. Its antigen is unknown. Base quality data are lacking; no much larger clone is found one base away. The CDR3 contains 15 residues, cysteine and phenylalanine counted. The kept DNA is CDR3 alone, 45 bases in frame from the first base. Libraries were constructed by 5' RACE. The listed sequencing device is Illumina HiSeq 2500. The second PCR ran for roughly 7 to 11 cycles and used a J-beta primer mix along with a sample-barcoded 5' primer. A unique molecular identifier was introduced onto each TCR beta cDNA molecule by a template-switch 5' adaptor carrying 12 random nucleotides. Each sample yielded at least 3 million CDR3-containing paired-end reads. First-strand cDNA was synthesized from all RNA with the Mint cDNA synthesis kit, primed by a TRBC-specific oligonucleotide. All cDNA was treated with uracil-DNA glycosylase and then went through a first 18-cycle PCR with the universal primers M1SS and BC2_uni_R. The study's own analysis went as follows. Normalization of each sample was performed by random selection of 1 million high-quality reads, each carrying a distinct molecular identifier. Reads sharing molecular identifiers were discarded rather than binned into consensus sequences. MiTCR, run with a Q25 quality threshold and the strictest error-elimination algorithm, handled CDR3 identification, clonotype clustering and error correction. A nonparametric unseen species model with Euler transformation was used to estimate a lower bound on total TCR beta diversity. TCRdb took the public reads, trimmed them with fastp at Q25, ran MiXCR for clone calling and kept in-frame beta chains. Every CDR3 protein is listed once, alongside the most common genes and DNA of its rows. These V and J calls rely on TCRdb rather than the paper's analysis. The sample table records around 650,000 distinct CDR3 sequences; over 40% of these occur just once. The ten largest clonotypes hold 30% of the sample.

This sample stems from a study of blood T cells in healthy people across ages (dated by TCRdb to between 2015 and 2016). Broadly, across the study: In model experiments, roughly one uniquely barcoded TCR beta cDNA molecule per two T cells was captured by template switching. Two additional independent replicas of 1 million unique cDNA reads from the same blood draw were analyzed for two donors (one aged 18 to 30 and one aged 80 or older). The donors were split into four age groups: young (average 16 years), middle-aged (about 40), aged (62) and long-lived (approximately 80). Age-related changes in TCR beta repertoire diversity were measured in the study by deep sequencing normalized with unique cDNA molecular identifiers. Donors of different ages were randomly distributed across sequencing lanes to avoid experimental bias.

The donors were roughly 39 Caucasian individuals from Russia, aged about 6 to 95 years, who were systemically healthy. Each donor gave around 9.8 milliliters of peripheral blood, collected into EDTA-treated Vacutainer tubes. Ficoll-Paque density-gradient centrifugation was used to isolate PBMCs, with at least 7 million per sample. Total RNA was extracted from PBMCs with Trizol reagent, with at least 6 micrograms obtained per sample. For every donor, flow cytometry on a PBMC aliquot measured the percentage of naive CD45RAhigh/CD27high T cells. Study-level results and caveats: Because profiling used bulk unsorted PBMCs, naive and antigen-experienced compartments could not be compared conclusively. Because donor CMV infection status was unknown, age-related changes in expanded clonotypes were potentially confounded. The percentage of naive T cells measured by flow cytometry correlated strongly with observed TCR beta diversity. As age increased, observed TCR beta diversity per million T cells dropped in a roughly linear way, and a significant reduction was already evident by age 40. Total diversity estimates from one million sequenced T cells were considered lower bounds and underestimates. Compared with the aged group, more naive CD4+ T cells, fewer expanded clones and increased TCR diversity were shown by the long-lived group, suggesting age selection.

The sample was blood. The chain couples TRBV21-1 to TRBJ1-5; TRBD1, the table's D call, lacks a check against the DNA. The better agreement between TRBJ2-3 and the DNA end casts doubt on the J call. TRBV21-1 corresponds to a pseudogene. This TCR was sampled from a man older than 75 in good health. For the CDR3, the sequence is CASEGRGRSNQPQYF. The DNA reads as follows: TGTGCCAGCGAGGGTCGGGGGCGTTCGAATCAGCCCCAGTATTTT.